Following are 4 T cell receptor beta chains from one sample sequenced in a study of cytomegalovirus exposure and HLA in healthy donors. PCR primers comprised 60 Vbeta and 13 Jbeta primers. The table came from immunoSEQ multiplex PCR; TCRdb's copy has only in-frame clones and leaves some out. This sample carries some 150,000 clones, 70% to 85% of them seen once, and the ten largest clones take around 1.5%. The sample comprised PBMCs. The source is a man aged 25-40 years in good health and CMV-seropositive.

The chain carries TRBV7-9 and TRBJ2-5, with no clear D. This CDR3 region has 11 residues. V shed 5 bases and J shed 5 bases, with 6 bases lying between them. CDR1 is SEHNR, CDR2 FQNEAQ, per germline (reference sequence). The CDR3 is CASSPSETQYF. CDR3 sequence (DNA): TGTGCCAGCAGCCCCTCTGAGACCCAGTACTTC.

This chain uses TRBV9 with TRBJ1-5, with 10 bases that match TRBD1. CDR1 and CDR2 from the germline V gene are SGDLS and YYNGEE. The CDR3 length is 15 residues. V was pared by 0 bases and J by 6 bases, with 3 bases of the junction left unmatched. In DNA form, the CDR3 reads TGTGCCAGCAGCGTAGGGACAGGGGGTCGTCAGCCCCAGCATTTT. The encoded protein is CASSVGTGGRQPQHF.

The chain carries TRBV18 and TRBJ1-6; D not resolved. The V end lost 3 bases, the J end lost 4 bases, and 10 bases lay between the germline ends. The CDR3 is 15 amino acids. Germline V gene lookup returns CDR1 KGHSH and CDR2 LQKENI. Written as DNA, the CDR3 is TGTGCCAGCTCACCCGGGGATCTTTATAATTCACCCCTCCACTTT. It encodes CASSPGDLYNSPLHF.

The chain links TRBV30 to TRBJ2-3; perhaps TRBD2 as D (6 bases). V was cut by 0 bases and J by 3 bases, with 7 bases left in between. The CDR3 totals 13 residues. Germline loops: CDR1 GTSNPN, CDR2 SVGIG (reference sequence). In DNA, the CDR3 is TGTGCCTGGAGTGTAAGCGGGACAGATACGCAGTATTTT. Encoded protein: CAWSVSGTDTQYF.